This TCR beta chain was observed in a study of shared T cell receptors in the human thymus. The method was immunoSEQ multiplex PCR; TCRdb's version includes in-frame clones alone and lacks a portion of them. Counted here are 500,000 to 550,000 clones, 78% occurring once; the ten biggest clones make up more than 0.01%. The V gene end was trimmed by 10 bases and the J gene end by 7 bases; junction bases not matched to a gene: 10. CDR1 and CDR2 (germline): MGHDK, SYGVNS. CDR3 length: 13 amino acids. These same data were also listed under a study on human thymus T cells. According to that study: Blood and thymic repertoires both appeared biased in V and J gene usage.

The sequence was collected from a boy in the first two years of life with a congenital heart defect. The chain links TRBV25-1 to TRBJ2-1, with 7 bases matching TRBD2. Input material: thymocytes. The CDR3 DNA follows: TGTGCCATCGGGGCGGGAGCGGGGAATGAGCAGTTCTTC. Amino acids: CAIGAGAGNEQFF. The full variable domain, in which reference TRBV25-1 and TRBJ2-1 provide the parts outside the CDR3, is EADIYQTPRYLVIGTGKKITLECSQTMGHDKMYWYQQDPGMELHLIHYSYGVNSTEKGDLSSESTVSRIRTEHFPLTLESARPSHTSQYLCAIGAGAGNEQFFGPGTRLTVL.